The source of this T cell receptor (beta chain) is a study of shared clonotypes between healthy human individuals. Study-level background: Every donor yielded three CD4 naive, three CD4 memory, two CD8 naive and one CD8 memory plate.

CDR3 length: 17 residues. V was pared by 1 base and J by 3 bases, with 9 bases of the junction left unmatched. Germline CDR1 reads SGHDN; CDR2 reads FVKESK. Points on this clone: The target antigen is unknown.

Overall study results and limits: Some clonotypes were shared by all four sorted-subset donors, while others were not shared. The non-shared ones had lower generation probabilities than the shared ones.

HIV-negative, healthy adults without recent acute infections or vaccinations were the donors. Using around 200 ng DNA, approximately 30,000 T cell genomes, the sorted-subset replicate PCRs were run. Method: immunoSEQ multiplex PCR; TCRdb's copy keeps in-frame clones and lacks some. This sample has roughly 1.5 million clones, with approximately 98% found just once. The specimen was naive CD4+ T cells sorted from blood. Stated subset: CD45RA+ positively selected. The rearrangement joins TRBV14 to TRBJ2-3; the match to TRBD2 covers 8 bases. The sequence was obtained from a man aged 25 to 45 in good health. In DNA, the CDR3 is TGTGCCAGCAGCCAAGTAAAGCGGGAGTTGGGAACAGATACGCAGTATTTT. Translated: CASSQVKRELGTDTQYF.